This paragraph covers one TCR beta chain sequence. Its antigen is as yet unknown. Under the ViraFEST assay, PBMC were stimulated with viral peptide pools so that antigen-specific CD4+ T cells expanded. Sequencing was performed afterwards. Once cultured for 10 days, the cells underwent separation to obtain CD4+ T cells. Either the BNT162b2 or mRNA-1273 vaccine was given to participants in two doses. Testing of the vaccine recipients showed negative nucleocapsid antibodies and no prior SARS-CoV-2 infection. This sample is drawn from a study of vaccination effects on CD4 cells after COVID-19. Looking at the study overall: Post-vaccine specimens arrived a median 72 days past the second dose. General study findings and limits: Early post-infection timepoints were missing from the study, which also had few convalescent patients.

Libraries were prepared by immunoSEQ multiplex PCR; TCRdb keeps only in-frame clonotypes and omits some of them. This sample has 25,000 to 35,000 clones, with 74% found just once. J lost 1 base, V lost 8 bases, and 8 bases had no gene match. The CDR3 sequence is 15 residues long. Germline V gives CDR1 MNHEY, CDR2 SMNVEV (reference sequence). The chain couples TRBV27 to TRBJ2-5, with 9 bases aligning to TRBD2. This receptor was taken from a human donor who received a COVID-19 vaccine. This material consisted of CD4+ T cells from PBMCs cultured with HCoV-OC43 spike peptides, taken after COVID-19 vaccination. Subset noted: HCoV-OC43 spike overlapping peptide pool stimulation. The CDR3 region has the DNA TGTGCCAGCCACGGGATAGCGGGAGCCCAAGAGACCCAGTACTTC. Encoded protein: CASHGIAGAQETQYF.